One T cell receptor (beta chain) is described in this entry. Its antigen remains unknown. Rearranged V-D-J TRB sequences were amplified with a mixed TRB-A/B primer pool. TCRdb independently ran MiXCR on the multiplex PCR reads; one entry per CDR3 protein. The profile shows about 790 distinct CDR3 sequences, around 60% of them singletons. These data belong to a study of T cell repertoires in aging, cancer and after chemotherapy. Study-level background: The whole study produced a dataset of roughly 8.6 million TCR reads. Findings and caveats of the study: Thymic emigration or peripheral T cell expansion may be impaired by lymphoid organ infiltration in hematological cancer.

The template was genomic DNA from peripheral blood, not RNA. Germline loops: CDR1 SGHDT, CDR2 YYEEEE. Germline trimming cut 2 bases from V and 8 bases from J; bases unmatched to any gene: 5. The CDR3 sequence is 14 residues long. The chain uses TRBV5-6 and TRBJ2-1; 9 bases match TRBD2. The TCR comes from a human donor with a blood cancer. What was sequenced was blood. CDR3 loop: CASSFSGSWDEQFF. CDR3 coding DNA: TGTGCCAGCAGCTTTAGCGGGAGTTGGGATGAGCAGTTCTTC.